This T cell receptor beta chain was documented in a study of response to subunit inactivated influenza vaccine. Broader study findings: The authors suggested that few new T cells are recruited per seasonal influenza vaccination.

Of note for this clonotype: Its antigen is not known.

TCRdb re-derived calls from the RT-PCR reads in MiXCR, one entry per CDR3 protein. The sample consists of hundreds of thousands of distinct CDR3 sequences, around 25% of them appearing once. The CDR3 has 12 residues. The V and J ends lost 5 bases and 12 bases, in that order; junction bases with no gene match: 4. Germline V lookup: CDR1 MDHEN, CDR2 SYDVKM. This sequence originates from a man aged 50-59 years who received an inactivated influenza vaccine. The chain uses TRBV28 and TRBJ1-4; 9 bases match TRBD1. The source material was CD4+ T cells sorted from PBMCs, sampled less than 6 days after vaccination. The CDR3 sequence is CASSQGQGELFF. The CDR3 DNA reads as TGTGCCAGCAGTCAGGGACAGGGTGAACTGTTTTTT.